These T cell receptor beta chains were read from a single sample in a study of blood T cell repertoires in COVID-19. Using immunoSEQ multiplex PCR, the repertoire was profiled, and TCRdb retains in-frame clones only, with some absent. The sample lists about 310,000 clones; around 90% were seen once. Sequenced sample: PBMCs or T cells enriched from blood (not recorded which). These receptors originate from a woman between 18 and 29 years old who had recovered from COVID-19. Each CDR3 is given with its conserved first and last residue. A D gene is named only where the DNA matches it firmly. Expanded clones get a size class; other rows say once, few or many, or leave the size out.

j_call v_call clone_size d_call cdr3_aa cdr3_nt
TRBJ2-6 TRBV6-1 few TRBD1 CASSEGQGLANVLTF TGTGCCAGCAGTGAGGGACAGGGTCTCGCCAACGTCCTGACTTTC
TRBJ2-3 TRBV12-3/TRBV12-4 NA NA CASSFVEADTQYF TGTGCCAGCAGTTTCGTTGAGGCAGATACGCAGTATTTT
TRBJ2-5 TRBV27 NA TRBD2 CASSLDFPVAGVQETQYF TGTGCCAGCAGTTTAGATTTTCCGGTAGCGGGGGTCCAAGAGACCCAGTACTTC
TRBJ1-6 TRBV5-1 NA NA CASSVDSPRGSPLHF TGCGCCAGCAGCGTTGACTCTCCTAGGGGCTCACCCCTCCACTTT
TRBJ2-1 TRBV28 NA NA CASSLLGATNEQFF TGTGCCAGCAGTTTATTAGGGGCGACGAATGAGCAGTTCTTC
TRBJ1-2 TRBV5-1 NA NA CASSLENRDTYGYTF TGCGCCAGCAGCTTGGAAAACCGGGACACCTATGGCTACACCTTC
TRBJ2-3 TRBV5-1 NA TRBD2 CASTPLAGSADTQYF TGCGCCAGCACCCCCCTAGCGGGATCTGCAGATACGCAGTATTTT
TRBJ1-2 TRBV5-6 once NA CASSLLRGADGYTF TGTGCCAGCAGCTTGTTACGGGGGGCGGATGGCTACACCTTC
TRBJ2-7 TRBV5-4 many NA CASSIGLGASYEQYF TGTGCCAGCAGCATTGGCTTGGGGGCGAGCTACGAGCAGTACTTC
TRBJ2-2 TRBV28 NA NA CASRGHSNTGELFF TGTGCCAGCAGAGGACATTCGAACACCGGGGAGCTGTTTTTT
TRBJ1-1 TRBV5-4 NA NA CASSLGGQGFGEAFF TGTGCCAGCAGCTTGGGGGGTCAGGGTTTCGGTGAAGCTTTCTTT
TRBJ1-1 TRBV7-2 NA NA CASSLALSRQGRSTEAFF TGTGCCAGCAGCTTAGCCCTGTCCCGGCAGGGAAGATCCACTGAAGCTTTCTTT
TRBJ1-1 TRBV30 NA NA CAWTPGARVTEAFF TGTGCCTGGACCCCAGGGGCGCGAGTCACTGAAGCTTTCTTT
TRBJ2-5 TRBV6-2/TRBV6-3 NA TRBD2 CASSPSGGGARETQYF TGTGCCAGCAGTCCCTCGGGCGGGGGGGCCAGGGAGACCCAGTACTTC
TRBJ1-3 TRBV4-1 NA TRBD1 CASRPGGSGNTIYF TGCGCCAGCAGGCCAGGGGGTTCTGGAAACACCATATATTTT
TRBJ1-2 TRBV27 once TRBD1 CASSDGGQGSWNGYTF TGTGCCAGCTCCGACGGGGGACAGGGGTCATGGAATGGCTACACCTTC
TRBJ2-4 TRBV18 NA TRBD1 CASSLPGGQNIQYF TGTGCCAGCTCACTTCCAGGGGGCCAAAACATTCAGTACTTC
TRBJ2-5 TRBV2 NA TRBD2 CASSGRTSGQQETQYF TGTGCCAGCAGTGGACGGACTAGCGGGCAACAAGAGACCCAGTACTTC
TRBJ1-1 TRBV7-9 NA TRBD1 CASSVLRGQGNTEAFF TGTGCCAGCAGCGTCCTCAGGGGGCAGGGGAACACTGAAGCTTTCTTT
TRBJ2-3 TRBV11-3 NA NA CASSQGQIEDTQYF TGTGCCAGCAGCCAGGGCCAGATTGAAGATACGCAGTATTTT
TRBJ2-1 TRBV7-3 NA TRBD2 CASSLPQKRGDPAYNEQFF TGTGCCAGCAGCTTACCTCAGAAGCGGGGGGACCCAGCCTACAATGAGCAGTTCTTC
TRBJ1-5 TRBV28 NA TRBD1 CASSFNPQGARDQPQHF TGTGCCAGCAGTTTCAATCCACAGGGGGCGCGAGATCAGCCCCAGCATTTT
TRBJ1-2 TRBV7-2 few TRBD1 CASSLAVAGGAYGYTF TGTGCCAGCAGCTTAGCTGTCGCAGGGGGCGCGTATGGCTACACCTTC
TRBJ1-2 TRBV4-2 once NA CASSQDLRVYGYTF TGTGCCAGCAGCCAAGACCTTCGAGTCTATGGCTACACCTTC
TRBJ2-3 TRBV29-1 NA TRBD2 CSVGSPGGSSDTQYF TGCAGCGTTGGCTCTCCAGGCGGGAGTTCAGATACGCAGTATTTT
TRBJ2-5 TRBV3-1/TRBV3-2 NA NA CASSSYQETQYF TGTGCCAGCAGCTCATACCAAGAGACCCAGTACTTC
TRBJ2-3 TRBV11-1 NA NA CASSFPSTDTQYF TGTGCCAGCAGCTTTCCTAGCACAGATACGCAGTATTTT
TRBJ1-2 TRBV6-5 NA NA CASSPREDYGYTF TGTGCCAGCAGTCCCCGTGAGGACTATGGCTACACCTTC
TRBJ2-7 TRBV5-1 NA NA CASSFTGNNYEQYF TGCGCCAGCAGCTTCACAGGGAACAACTACGAGCAGTACTTC
TRBJ2-7 TRBV6-2/TRBV6-3 NA TRBD1 CASSSHSDRDEQYF TGTGCCAGCAGTTCCCACTCGGACAGGGACGAGCAGTACTTC
TRBJ1-3 TRBV4-3 NA NA CASSQDRDSDNTIYF TGCGCCAGCAGCCAGGACCGGGACTCTGACAACACCATATATTTT
TRBJ1-1 TRBV6-2/TRBV6-3 NA NA CASSYRAGTEAFF TGTGCCAGCAGTTACCGGGCGGGCACTGAAGCTTTCTTT
TRBJ1-1 TRBV5-6 NA TRBD1 CASTPGQENPEAFF TGTGCCAGCACTCCGGGACAGGAAAACCCTGAAGCTTTCTTT
TRBJ1-2 TRBV19 NA NA CASSDRMYGYTF TGTGCCAGTAGCGACAGGATGTATGGCTACACCTTC